These T cell receptor beta chains were read from a single sample in a study of blood T cell repertoires in COVID-19. The assay was immunoSEQ multiplex PCR, and TCRdb's table has in-frame clones only and misses some. Here the sample spans some 160,000 clones, approximately 80% being singletons. Input material: PBMCs or T cells enriched from blood (not recorded which). The receptors here all came from a woman in her forties or fifties who had recovered from COVID-19. Both conserved end residues are part of each CDR3. D genes are given only for firm matches. Size values are once, few and many counts, or a class for expanded clones, and some rows have none.

D: -; J: TRBJ2-7; V: TRBV28; size: -; DNA: TGTGCCAGCAGTTTAAGACAGGCCCCGGGCTACGAGCAGTACTTC; CDR3: CASSLRQAPGYEQYF
D: -; J: TRBJ1-1; V: TRBV3-1/TRBV3-2; size: -; DNA: TGTGCCAGCAGCCAACAGGGATTCACTGAAGCTTTCTTT; CDR3: CASSQQGFTEAFF
D: -; J: TRBJ2-7; V: TRBV7-9; size: -; DNA: TGTGCCAGCAGCTTAGGCAGGGGCACCTACGAGCAGTACTTC; CDR3: CASSLGRGTYEQYF
D: -; J: TRBJ2-1; V: TRBV5-4; size: -; DNA: TGTGCCAGCAGCCTACGCTCACGCCTTGTGAATGAGCAGTTCTTC; CDR3: CASSLRSRLVNEQFF
D: -; J: TRBJ1-6; V: TRBV3-1/TRBV3-2; size: -; DNA: TGTGCCAGCAGCCCCGACATAGGGGGTACGAATTCACCCCTCCACTTT; CDR3: CASSPDIGGTNSPLHF
D: -; J: TRBJ1-2; V: TRBV4-3; size: -; DNA: TGCGCCAGCAGCCAAGATACAGGGATCCGCTACACCTTC; CDR3: CASSQDTGIRYTF
D: -; J: TRBJ1-3; V: TRBV6-5; size: -; DNA: TGTGCCAGCACCAGCTCTGGAAACACCATATATTTT; CDR3: CASTSSGNTIYF
D: TRBD1; J: TRBJ1-5; V: TRBV19; size: many; DNA: TGTGCCAGTAGTGCCACGACAGGGAGCAATCAGCCCCAGCATTTT; CDR3: CASSATTGSNQPQHF
D: TRBD1; J: TRBJ1-2; V: TRBV4-3; size: -; DNA: TGCGCCAGCAGCCAAGATCTCGACAGGGTAAATGGCTACACCTTC; CDR3: CASSQDLDRVNGYTF
D: -; J: TRBJ2-1; V: TRBV6-5; size: -; DNA: TGTGCCAGCAGTTACAAGCGGTCCCTTGGGAGCAATGAGCAGTTCTTC; CDR3: CASSYKRSLGSNEQFF
D: TRBD2; J: TRBJ2-7; V: TRBV5-1; size: -; DNA: TGCGCCAGCAGCTCCCCGACCCGGACTAGCGGAGCGGAGCAGTACTTC; CDR3: CASSSPTRTSGAEQYF
D: -; J: TRBJ1-5; V: TRBV6-5; size: -; DNA: TGTGCCAGCAGGGAGCCCCCGGTGTCTCAGCCCCAGCATTTT; CDR3: CASREPPVSQPQHF
D: TRBD1; J: TRBJ1-2; V: TRBV12-3/TRBV12-4; size: -; DNA: TGTGCCACAGGGGGCTCCGGCTACACCTTC; CDR3: CATGGSGYTF
D: TRBD2; J: TRBJ2-3; V: TRBV7-8; size: -; DNA: TGTGCCAGCAGCTTGACTAGCGGGGGCCCTGATACGCAGTATTTT; CDR3: CASSLTSGGPDTQYF
D: -; J: TRBJ2-5; V: TRBV19; size: -; DNA: TGTGCCAGTAGTATCTGGTCCGTGAGTGGGCTAGAGACCCAGTACTTC; CDR3: CASSIWSVSGLETQYF
D: TRBD1; J: TRBJ2-3; V: TRBV27; size: -; DNA: TGTGCCAGCAGTAGGTTATCAGGGGGCGAGGTTAAAGCAGATACGCAGTATTTT; CDR3: CASSRLSGGEVKADTQYF
D: TRBD1; J: TRBJ1-2; V: TRBV7-2; size: -; DNA: TGTGCCAGCAGCCCACCCCGGGACAGGGGGGTATATGGCTACACCTTC; CDR3: CASSPPRDRGVYGYTF
D: -; J: TRBJ1-1; V: TRBV19; size: -; DNA: TGTGCCAGTAGTATAGGCAGTATGAACACTGAAGCTTTCTTT; CDR3: CASSIGSMNTEAFF
D: -; J: TRBJ2-1; V: TRBV13; size: -; DNA: TGTGCCAGCAGCCCAGACAGAAGAGAAGAGCAGTTCTTC; CDR3: CASSPDRREEQFF
D: TRBD1; J: TRBJ1-5; V: TRBV25-1; size: -; DNA: TGTGCCAGCAGCGTACAGGGGAGTCAGCCCCAGCATTTT; CDR3: CASSVQGSQPQHF
D: -; J: TRBJ1-1; V: TRBV7-9; size: -; DNA: TGTGCCAGCAGCTTATCCTCCGGGACATCATCATCGAACACTGAAGCTTTCTTT; CDR3: CASSLSSGTSSSNTEAFF
D: TRBD1; J: TRBJ1-6; V: TRBV7-9; size: few; DNA: TGTGCCAGCAGCTTAGGTGGGGACAGGGGGAGATCACCCCTCCACTTT; CDR3: CASSLGGDRGRSPLHF
D: -; J: TRBJ2-7; V: TRBV19; size: -; DNA: TGTGCCAGTAGTAGTAAGGACAGTCCCTCTTACGAGCAGTACTTC; CDR3: CASSSKDSPSYEQYF
D: TRBD1; J: TRBJ2-1; V: TRBV5-1; size: -; DNA: TGCGCCAGCAGTTTGGGACAGGCCTACAATGAGCAGTTCTTC; CDR3: CASSLGQAYNEQFF
D: -; J: TRBJ1-1; V: TRBV15; size: -; DNA: TGTGCCACCAGCAGAGGCACGGGGGGTGAAGCTTTCTTT; CDR3: CATSRGTGGEAFF
D: -; J: TRBJ1-1; V: TRBV2; size: -; DNA: TGTGCCAGCCGGGGGTCCTCGAGGGACACTGAAGCTTTCTTT; CDR3: CASRGSSRDTEAFF
D: -; J: TRBJ1-3; V: TRBV5-6; size: -; DNA: TGTGCCAGCAGCTTCCGGTCCGGGAGTGGAAACACCATATATTTT; CDR3: CASSFRSGSGNTIYF
D: TRBD1; J: TRBJ1-1; V: TRBV5-4; size: -; DNA: TGTGCCAGCAGCTTGGAAGGACAGGGGGCGCGAATCACTGAAGCTTTCTTT; CDR3: CASSLEGQGARITEAFF
D: -; J: TRBJ2-1; V: TRBV7-2; size: once; DNA: TGTGCCAGCAGCTCGCGATACGGGGGGCCTGATGAGCAGTTCTTC; CDR3: CASSSRYGGPDEQFF
D: TRBD1; J: TRBJ1-2; V: TRBV5-4; size: -; DNA: TGTGCCAGCAGCGCGGACAGGCTCTCTGGCTACACCTTC; CDR3: CASSADRLSGYTF
D: -; J: TRBJ1-5; V: TRBV28; size: -; DNA: TGTGCCAGCAGACGCAGGGGTCGTATAGCAGATCAGCCCCAGCATTTT; CDR3: CASRRRGRIADQPQHF
D: TRBD1; J: TRBJ1-6; V: TRBV6-5; size: few; DNA: TGTGCCAGCAGAGACGGGACAGGGAATACTTCACCCCTCCACTTT; CDR3: CASRDGTGNTSPLHF
D: -; J: TRBJ2-1; V: TRBV19; size: once; DNA: TGTGCCAGTAGTCTGCTCAACGGTGAGCAGTTCTTC; CDR3: CASSLLNGEQFF
D: -; J: TRBJ1-3; V: TRBV5-1; size: -; DNA: TGCGCCAGCAGCTTGGCCGGGTCGAGCTCTGGAAACACCATATATTTT; CDR3: CASSLAGSSSGNTIYF
D: -; J: TRBJ2-2; V: TRBV7-9; size: -; DNA: TGTGCCAGCAGCACTACAACCGGGGAGCTGTTTTTT; CDR3: CASSTTTGELFF
D: TRBD2; J: TRBJ2-7; V: TRBV11-2; size: -; DNA: TGTGCCAGCAGCTGGAGCGGGAGGGTGGTCGAGCAGTACTTC; CDR3: CASSWSGRVVEQYF
D: TRBD2; J: TRBJ2-3; V: TRBV5-5; size: -; DNA: TGTGCCAGCAGCTTCCGGGACTACACAGATACGCAGTATTTT; CDR3: CASSFRDYTDTQYF
D: TRBD1; J: TRBJ1-3; V: TRBV2; size: -; DNA: TGTGCCAGCAGACCGGGGACAGGGAGCTCTGGAAACACCATATATTTT; CDR3: CASRPGTGSSGNTIYF
D: -; J: TRBJ2-1; V: TRBV7-7; size: -; DNA: TGTGCTAGCAGCTTAGGAGCGATAACCACCAATGAGCAGTTCTTC; CDR3: CASSLGAITTNEQFF
D: -; J: TRBJ2-1; V: TRBV5-1; size: -; DNA: TGCGCCAGCAGCTTGGGGCTTTTCAATGAGCAGTTCTTC; CDR3: CASSLGLFNEQFF
D: TRBD2; J: TRBJ2-1; V: TRBV29-1; size: once; DNA: TGCAGCCCGCGGGCCGTAGCGGGGGGGTACAATGAGCAGTTCTTC; CDR3: CSPRAVAGGYNEQFF
D: TRBD2; J: TRBJ2-7; V: TRBV29-1; size: -; DNA: TGCAGCGTGGAGAGCGGGGGGGGCTACGAGCAGTACTTC; CDR3: CSVESGGGYEQYF
D: -; J: TRBJ2-2; V: TRBV3-1/TRBV3-2; size: -; DNA: TGTGCCAGCATCTCTAGCCGCACCGGGGAGCTGTTTTTT; CDR3: CASISSRTGELFF
D: TRBD1; J: TRBJ1-5; V: TRBV6-2/TRBV6-3; size: -; DNA: TGTGCCAGCAGTAACCCCGGGACAGGGGACCATCAGCCCCAGCATTTT; CDR3: CASSNPGTGDHQPQHF
D: TRBD2; J: TRBJ2-7; V: TRBV11-2; size: once; DNA: TGTGCCAGCAGCGTCGACCTAGCGGGAGTCGATCGGCCCTACGAGCAGTACTTC; CDR3: CASSVDLAGVDRPYEQYF
D: TRBD1; J: TRBJ1-5; V: TRBV19; size: once; DNA: TGTGCCAGTAGTATCCGGGACAGAAATCAGCCCCAGCATTTT; CDR3: CASSIRDRNQPQHF
D: -; J: TRBJ1-5; V: TRBV28; size: -; DNA: TGTGCCAGCAGTTTCCGGGGTCGGGGCAATCAGCCCCAGCATTTT; CDR3: CASSFRGRGNQPQHF
D: -; J: TRBJ2-7; V: TRBV6-1; size: -; DNA: TGTGCCAGCAGTGAAAGCAGCGCCTACGAGCAGTACTTC; CDR3: CASSESSAYEQYF
D: TRBD1; J: TRBJ1-6; V: TRBV27; size: -; DNA: TGTGCCAGCAGTTTGACAGGGAGCTCCTATAATTCACCCCTCCACTTT; CDR3: CASSLTGSSYNSPLHF
D: -; J: TRBJ1-1; V: TRBV2; size: few; DNA: TGTGCCAGCAGTGAGCAGGGTATGAACACTGAAGCTTTCTTT; CDR3: CASSEQGMNTEAFF
D: TRBD1; J: TRBJ2-7; V: TRBV18; size: once; DNA: TGTGCCAGCTCAATAGACAGGGGGGTAGGCGAGCAGTACTTC; CDR3: CASSIDRGVGEQYF
D: -; J: TRBJ2-7; V: TRBV11-2; size: once; DNA: TGTGCCAGCAGCTTAGTAGGCAGGGGCATCGAGCAGTACTTC; CDR3: CASSLVGRGIEQYF
D: -; J: TRBJ1-2; V: TRBV20-1; size: -; DNA: TGCAGTGCTCCACTAAGTTCCGGCTACACCTTC; CDR3: CSAPLSSGYTF
D: TRBD1; J: TRBJ1-4; V: TRBV4-3; size: many; DNA: TGCGCCAGCAGCCTTTCCTCAGGGGGTTTTGGGGAAAAACTGTTTTTT; CDR3: CASSLSSGGFGEKLFF
D: TRBD1; J: TRBJ1-4; V: TRBV7-9; size: -; DNA: TGTGCCAGCAGCCTAGGGGACAGGGATGCTGAAAAACTGTTTTTT; CDR3: CASSLGDRDAEKLFF